Here is one TCR beta chain with its context. Its antigen is not known. The data originate from a study of post-analysis software for immune sequencing data. Study conclusions and caveats: Higher frequency in patients than in controls was seen for roughly five TRBV segments, with TRBV5-6, TRBV5-1 and TRBV20-1 among them. Same-batch samples co-clustered strongly by F measure. Significantly lower normalized Chao1 diversity was found in patients with multiple sclerosis relative to controls.

Germline V lookup: CDR1 SGHTA, CDR2 FQGNSA. This CDR3 has 13 amino acids. The authors incorporated unique molecular identifiers into the TCR beta cDNA libraries. Each CDR3 protein is one row after TCRdb ran MiXCR on the PCR reads. The top ten hold approximately 4.4% of the sample, which has about 820,000 distinct CDR3 sequences, approximately 57% seen once. The sequence was obtained from a girl between 10 and 17 years old with multiple sclerosis. The J gene is TRBJ2-1, the V gene TRBV7-2; possible D gene TRBD2, 5 bases. The J call may be wrong; the DNA end is better matched by TRBJ2-7. The sequenced material came from blood. In nucleotides, the CDR3 is TGTGCCAGCAGCTTATGGGCGGGCAGCGAGCAGTACTTC. This sequence encodes CASSLWAGSEQYF.